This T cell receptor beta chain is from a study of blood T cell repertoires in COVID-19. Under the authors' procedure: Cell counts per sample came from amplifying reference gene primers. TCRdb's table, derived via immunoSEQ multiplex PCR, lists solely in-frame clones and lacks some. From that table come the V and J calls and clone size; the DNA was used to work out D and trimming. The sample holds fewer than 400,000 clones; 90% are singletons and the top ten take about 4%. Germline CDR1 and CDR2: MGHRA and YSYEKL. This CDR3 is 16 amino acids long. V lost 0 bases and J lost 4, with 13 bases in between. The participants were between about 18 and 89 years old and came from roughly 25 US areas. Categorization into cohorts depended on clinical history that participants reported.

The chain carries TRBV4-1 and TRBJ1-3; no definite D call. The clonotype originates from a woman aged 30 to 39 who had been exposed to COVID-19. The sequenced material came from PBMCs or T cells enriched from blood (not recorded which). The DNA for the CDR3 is TGCGCCAGCAGCCAAGATGCGGGCAGACAAGGAAACACCATATATTTT. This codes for CASSQDAGRQGNTIYF.